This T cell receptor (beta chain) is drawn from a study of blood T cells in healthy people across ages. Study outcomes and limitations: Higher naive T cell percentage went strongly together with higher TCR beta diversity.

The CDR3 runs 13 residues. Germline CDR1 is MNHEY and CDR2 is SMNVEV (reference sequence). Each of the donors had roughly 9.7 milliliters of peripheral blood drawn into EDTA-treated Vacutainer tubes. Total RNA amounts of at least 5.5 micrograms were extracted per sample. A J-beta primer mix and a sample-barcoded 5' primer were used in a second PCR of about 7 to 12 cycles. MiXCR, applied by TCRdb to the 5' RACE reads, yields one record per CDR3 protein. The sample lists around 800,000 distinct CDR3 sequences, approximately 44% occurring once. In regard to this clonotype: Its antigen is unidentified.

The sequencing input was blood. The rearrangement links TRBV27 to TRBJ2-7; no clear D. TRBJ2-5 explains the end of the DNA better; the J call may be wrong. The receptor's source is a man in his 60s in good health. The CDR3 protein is CASSLYGSVTQYF. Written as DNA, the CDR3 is TGTGCCAGCAGTCTCTATGGTTCCGTGACCCAGTACTTC.